The rows below give T cell receptor beta chains drawn from one sample of a study of cytomegalovirus exposure and HLA in healthy donors. The method was immunoSEQ multiplex PCR; TCRdb's version includes in-frame clones alone and lacks a portion of them. This sample carries about 120,000 clones, roughly 78% of them seen once, and the ten largest clones take around 3%. Source material: PBMCs. The receptors originated from a woman between 25 and 40 years old in good health and CMV-seropositive. CDR3s include the opening cysteine and the closing phenylalanine or tryptophan. A D gene is named only where the DNA matches it firmly. Size values are once, few and many counts, or a class for expanded clones, and some rows have none.

>TRBJ1-4|TRBD1|TRBV7-9|-
CASSLMTGGEKLFF
TGTGCCAGCAGCTTAATGACAGGGGGGGAAAAACTGTTTTTT
>TRBJ2-7|-|TRBV6-5|-
CASSGDTPYEQYF
TGTGCCAGCAGTGGGGACACCCCCTACGAGCAGTACTTC
>TRBJ1-2|-|TRBV7-2|-
CASSLPWGLGYGYTF
TGTGCCAGCAGCCTGCCTTGGGGGCTTGGCTATGGCTACACCTTC
>TRBJ2-5|TRBD1|TRBV7-2|few
CASSLPGQGWPWVETQYF
TGTGCCAGCAGCTTGCCGGGACAGGGGTGGCCTTGGGTGGAGACCCAGTACTTC
>TRBJ1-5|TRBD1|TRBV15|-
CATSGTGGADQPQHF
TGTGCCACCAGCGGGACAGGGGGCGCCGATCAGCCCCAGCATTTT
>TRBJ1-2|-|TRBV28|-
CASRGEDYYGYTF
TGTGCCAGCAGAGGGGAAGATTACTATGGCTACACCTTC
>TRBJ1-1|-|TRBV25-1|few
CASSPNYRLEAFF
TGTGCCAGCAGCCCCAACTACAGGCTAGAAGCTTTCTTT
>TRBJ1-1|-|TRBV19|-
CASSPPGTLNTEAFF
TGTGCCAGTAGTCCCCCCGGGACATTGAACACTGAAGCTTTCTTT
>TRBJ1-1|-|TRBV5-5|-
CASSPWSDTEAFF
TGTGCCAGCAGCCCATGGTCGGACACTGAAGCTTTCTTT
>TRBJ2-5|TRBD1|TRBV5-6|-
CASRPRDRGWETQYF
TGTGCCAGCAGACCCCGGGACAGGGGTTGGGAGACCCAGTACTTC
>TRBJ2-7|-|TRBV29-1|-
CSASGAGGFEQYF
TGCAGCGCATCGGGGGCCGGGGGGTTCGAGCAGTACTTC
>TRBJ1-4|-|TRBV9|-
CASSAQEGATNEKLFF
TGTGCCAGCAGCGCCCAAGAGGGGGCAACTAATGAAAAACTGTTTTTT
>TRBJ1-5|TRBD1|TRBV5-4|-
CASSYTSAGQNQPQHF
TGTGCCAGCAGCTACACATCGGCGGGACAGAATCAGCCCCAGCATTTT
>TRBJ2-7|-|TRBV7-3|-
CASSLNQGPYEQYF
TGTGCCAGCAGCTTAAATCAGGGTCCCTACGAGCAGTACTTC
>TRBJ1-5|-|TRBV30|-
CAWSAHTGSNQPQHF
TGTGCCTGGAGTGCCCATACGGGGAGCAATCAGCCCCAGCATTTT
>TRBJ2-7|-|TRBV19|once
CPRPPKGEQYF
TGTCCCCGCCCTCCAAAGGGGGAGCAGTACTTC
>TRBJ2-3|TRBD2|TRBV9|-
CASSTGTSGVPDTQYF
TGTGCCAGCAGCACCGGGACTAGCGGGGTTCCAGATACGCAGTATTTT
>TRBJ2-1|-|TRBV10-2|-
CASSEQGLGEQFF
TGCGCCAGCAGTGAGCAGGGGCTAGGTGAGCAGTTCTTC
>TRBJ2-7|-|TRBV2|few
CASSEGQYKHEQYF
TGTGCCAGCAGTGAAGGGCAGTATAAACACGAGCAGTACTTC
>TRBJ2-3|TRBD2|TRBV14|-
CASSQPQGLAGGEPYTDTQYF
TGTGCCAGCAGCCAGCCCCAGGGACTAGCGGGGGGGGAACCCTACACAGATACGCAGTATTTT
>TRBJ2-1|TRBD2|TRBV4-1|-
CASSQEAGGLWEQFF
TGCGCCAGCAGCCAAGAGGCGGGGGGGCTCTGGGAGCAGTTCTTC
>TRBJ1-1|-|TRBV5-1|few
CACSFFSLGVEGTEAFF
TGCGCCTGCAGCTTTTTTAGCCTAGGCGTGGAGGGCACTGAAGCTTTCTTT
>TRBJ1-1|-|TRBV18|once
CASSPNWGDTEAFF
TGTGCCAGCTCACCCAACTGGGGAGACACTGAAGCTTTCTTT
>TRBJ2-3|TRBD1|TRBV28|-
CASSDQRQGSGSTDTQYF
TGTGCCAGCAGTGACCAACGACAGGGTTCGGGAAGCACAGATACGCAGTATTTT
>TRBJ1-2|-|TRBV6-6|-
CASSRVTVDYTF
TGTGCCAGCAGCCGCGTTACGGTTGACTACACCTTC
>TRBJ2-7|-|TRBV28|-
CASSSPGKGTGYYEQYF
TGTGCCAGCAGCTCTCCTGGTAAGGGAACAGGGTACTACGAGCAGTACTTC
>TRBJ2-7|-|TRBV2|-
CASMSRAPGYEQYF
TGTGCCAGCATGTCCAGGGCGCCGGGCTACGAGCAGTACTTC
>TRBJ2-3|TRBD2|TRBV6-1|-
CASSELAGGPRTDTQYF
TGTGCCAGCAGTGAATTAGCGGGGGGTCCCCGCACAGATACGCAGTATTTT
>TRBJ1-2|TRBD1|TRBV28|few
CASSSIGTGDYGYTF
TGTGCCAGCAGTTCGATCGGGACAGGGGACTATGGCTACACCTTC
>TRBJ1-2|-|TRBV5-1|-
CASSFGGGNYGYTF
TGCGCCAGCAGCTTCGGTGGGGGGAACTATGGCTACACCTTC
>TRBJ1-1|-|TRBV5-4|-
CASSLGAITLTEAFF
TGTGCCAGCAGCTTGGGAGCTATAACCCTCACTGAAGCTTTCTTT
>TRBJ2-3|-|TRBV6-5|once
CASRPLSELGGTQYF
TGTGCCAGCAGGCCTCTTTCGGAGTTGGGTGGTACGCAGTATTTT
>TRBJ2-3|-|TRBV9|-
CASSAPDTPDTQYF
TGTGCCAGCAGCGCGCCGGACACTCCAGATACGCAGTATTTT
>TRBJ1-2|-|TRBV7-8|-
CASASLTDFWRGYTF
TGTGCCAGCGCTAGCTTGACGGACTTCTGGAGGGGCTACACCTTC
>TRBJ2-3|-|TRBV5-1|-
CASSSDGHSTDTQYF
TGCGCCAGCAGCTCCGATGGACATAGCACAGATACGCAGTATTTT
>TRBJ2-5|TRBD1|TRBV7-2|-
CASSSADRGGETQYF
TGTGCCAGCAGCTCAGCCGACAGGGGTGGGGAGACCCAGTACTTC
>TRBJ2-5|-|TRBV27|-
CASSFRFGAPPETQYF
TGTGCCAGCAGTTTCCGTTTTGGGGCCCCTCCGGAGACCCAGTACTTC
>TRBJ2-3|-|TRBV7-8|-
CASSLEGGAKLHTQYF
TGTGCCAGCAGCTTAGAAGGGGGGGCGAAACTACATACGCAGTATTTT
>TRBJ2-1|TRBD2|TRBV9|-
CASSVVGSGAYNEQFF
TGTGCCAGCAGCGTAGTCGGGAGCGGGGCCTACAATGAGCAGTTCTTC
>TRBJ2-3|-|TRBV7-2|-
CASSFGQSQYF
TGTGCCAGCAGCTTTGGGCAGTCCCAGTATTTT
>TRBJ1-2|TRBD1|TRBV6-6|few
CASRGTGGAKDGYTF
TGTGCCAGCAGAGGGACAGGGGGCGCGAAGGATGGCTACACCTTC